This T cell receptor (beta chain) stems from a study of early T cells in non-severe SARS-CoV-2 infection (dated by TCRdb to 2020 to 2022). Background on the whole study: TCR sequencing used bulk RNA from unsorted whole blood, so alpha and beta chains could not be paired. Here is what the overall study found, with its caveats: VDJdb matching was skewed toward anti-spike CD8 responses and likely underestimated virus-specific expansions, missing private and CD4 specificities.

The CDR1 and CDR2 encoded by the germline V gene are MDHEN and SYDVKM. V ends up 6 bases short and J 1 base short, with an unmatched junction base count of 7. The CDR3 runs 16 residues from the cysteine to the phenylalanine. Left in the record is the CDR3 DNA by itself, 48 bases read in frame from the first base. This clonotype was counted between two and nine times. Its antigen has not been determined. Base qualities were left out, and no much larger clone turns up one base away. Set within a cohort of healthcare workers in London, UK, this nested case-control study involved weekly PCR testing of nasopharyngeal swabs along with blood sampling. Healthcare workers were recruited between 23 and 31 March 2020, during the week of the UK lockdown, and were followed weekly for up to about 15 weeks. The library was made by 5' RACE. The listed sequencing device is NextSeq 500. To correct for sequencing error and PCR bias, the TCR library protocol tagged individual cDNA molecules with unique molecular identifiers. TCR alpha and beta chains were both sequenced, and the abundances of alpha and beta sequences in each sample were closely correlated with each other. Per the authors' processing: Decombinator V4 was used to annotate TCR sequences for V gene, J gene and CDR3. Expanded TCRs were defined as changing significantly between any two time points under a Poisson model with p below 0.0001. TCR abundances were normalised to the total number of TCRs sequenced per sample and expressed as counts per million. MAIT TCRs were defined by TRAV1-2 paired with TRAJ12, TRAJ20 or TRAJ33, and iNKT TCRs by TRAV10 paired with TRAJ18. A search of VDJdb, accessed on 1 November 2021, was run for TCRs annotated to CMV, EBV and SARS-CoV-2, with TCRs annotated for multiple antigens excluded. TCRdb reran the public reads through fastp at Q25 and MiXCR, keeping productive beta chains. Rows matching on CDR3 protein sequence are summarized as one entry with the most common DNA and genes. It is TCRdb's table, rather than the study itself, that gives the V and J calls and clone size. This sample gives some 66,000 distinct CDR3 sequences in total; roughly an eighth of them show up just once. The ten top clones hold roughly 8.3% of the sample.

The sequence came from an adult who was a healthcare worker with PCR-confirmed SARS-CoV-2 infection or an uninfected control (not recorded which). Specimen: whole blood. This chain joins TRBV28 to TRBJ2-1; 9 junctional bases match TRBD2. The DNA reads as follows: TGTGCCAGCAGACCTTTAGCGGGAGTTTCCTACAATGAGCAGTTCTTC. It encodes CASRPLAGVSYNEQFF.